The next 7 T cell receptor beta chains were all read from a single sample in a study of T cell repertoires in cytomegalovirus infection. Each CDR3 protein is one row after TCRdb ran MiXCR on the reads. Among hundreds of thousands of distinct CDR3 sequences listed, 20% to 25% were seen once. Sample: CD8+ T cells from PBMCs. The origin of the receptors is a human donor in good health (CMV status not recorded). Some clones in this sample may be carry-over from other donors' samples.

The rearrangement uses TRBV20-1 and TRBJ2-1; unclear D gene. Trimming left V 2 bases short and J 6 bases short, with 8 bases between. The CDR3 totals 12 residues. Germline V CDR1 and CDR2: DFQATT, SNEGSKA (reference sequence). CDR3 loop: CSARPSGNEQFF. The CDR3, as DNA: TGCAGTGCTAGACCGTCCGGCAATGAGCAGTTCTTC.

The chain carries TRBV2 and TRBJ2-7, with TRBD1 matching over 9 bases. Germline trimming cut 8 bases from V and 3 bases from J; bases unmatched to any gene: 5. The germline V gene encodes CDR1 SNHLY and CDR2 FYNNEI. The CDR3 spans 13 residues. The CDR3 sequence: CASDDRGYYEQYF. CDR3 DNA sequence: TGTGCCAGCGATGACAGGGGGTACTACGAGCAGTACTTC.

In the case of this clonotype: A much larger clone lies one base from this, so it may be a read error. The rearrangement joins TRBV2 to TRBJ2-7, with TRBD1 identical over 7 bases. V lost 7 bases to trimming and J lost 2 bases; unmatched junction nucleotides: 2. This CDR3 is built from 12 residues. Germline V gene sequence: CDR1 SNHLY, CDR2 FYNNEI. CDR3 in amino acids: CASIDRAYEQYF. The CDR3 DNA sequence: TGTGCCAGCATCGACAGGGCCTACGAGCAGTACTTC.

The table lists this clonotype with a few counts. The gene calls are TRBV2 and TRBJ1-5; D is perhaps TRBD1 (6 bases). Trimming shortened V by 6 bases and J by 0 bases, and 15 bases separated the two germline ends. The CDR3 runs to 16 residues. Germline V gives CDR1 SNHLY, CDR2 FYNNEI. The CDR3 DNA is TGTGCCAGCAGGCGGGGGGGCTGGGATAGCAATCAGCCCCAGCATTTT. Translation gives CASRRGGWDSNQPQHF. The full variable domain, completed using reference TRBV2 and TRBJ1-5, is EPEVTQTPSHQVTQMGQEVILRCVPISNHLYFYWYRQILGQKVEFLVSFYNNEISEKSEIFDDQFSVERPDGSNFTLKIRSTKLEDSAMYFCASRRGGWDSNQPQHFGDGTRLSIL.

This clonotype was seen a few times. The chain uses TRBV12-3 or TRBV12-4 and TRBJ2-2; 7 nucleotides line up with TRBD2. The junction had 4 bases not matched to a gene; V was cut back by 2 bases and J by 7 bases. This CDR3 comprises 14 residues. CDR3 in amino acids: CASSLSGGIGELFF. In DNA, the CDR3 is TGTGCCAGCAGTTTATCCGGGGGGATCGGGGAGCTGTTTTTT.

There are a few counts of this clonotype. The chain recombines TRBV4-2 with TRBJ1-1; D gene unclear. Looked up from germline, CDR1 is LGHNA and CDR2 is YNFKEQ. The CDR3 sequence is 14 residues long. The V end lost 0 bases, the J end lost 0 bases, and 5 bases lay between the germline ends. CDR3 in DNA: TGTGCCAGCAGCCAAGATAACCTGAACACTGAAGCTTTCTTT. Translation gives CASSQDNLNTEAFF.

Only a few counts were recorded for this clonotype. The rearrangement links TRBV5-4 to TRBJ1-6; no clear D gene. The length of the CDR3 is 17 residues. Germline V lookup: CDR1 SGHNT, CDR2 YYREEE (reference sequence). Trimming cost V 0 bases and J 0 bases, with 10 bases left between them. Here the CDR3 reads CASSLDPGSSYNSPLHF. DNA of the CDR3: TGTGCCAGCAGCTTGGACCCGGGGAGCTCCTATAATTCACCCCTCCACTTT.